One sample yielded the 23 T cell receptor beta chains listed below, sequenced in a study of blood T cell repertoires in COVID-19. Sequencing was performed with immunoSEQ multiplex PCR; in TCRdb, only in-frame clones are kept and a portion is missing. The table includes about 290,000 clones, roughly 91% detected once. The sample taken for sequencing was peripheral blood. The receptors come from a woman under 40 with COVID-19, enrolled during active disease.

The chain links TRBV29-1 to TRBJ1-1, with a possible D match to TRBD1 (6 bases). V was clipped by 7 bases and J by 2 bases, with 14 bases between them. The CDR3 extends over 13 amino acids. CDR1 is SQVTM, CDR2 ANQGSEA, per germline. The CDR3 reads CSALDRINTEAFF. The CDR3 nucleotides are TGCAGCGCCCTTGACAGGATAAACACTGAAGCTTTCTTT. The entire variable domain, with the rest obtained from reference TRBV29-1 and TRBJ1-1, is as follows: SAVISQKPSRDICQRGTSLTIQCQVDSQVTMMFWYRQQPGQSLTLIATANQGSEATYESGFVIDKFPISRPNLTFSTLTVSNMSPEDSSIYLCSALDRINTEAFFGQGTRLTVV.

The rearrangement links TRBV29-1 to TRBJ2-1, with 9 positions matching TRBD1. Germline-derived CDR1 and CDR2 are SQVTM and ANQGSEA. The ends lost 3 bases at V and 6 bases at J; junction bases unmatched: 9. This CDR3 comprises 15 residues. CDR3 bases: TGCAGCGTTGACTCGTGGGGACAGGGTATCAATGAGCAGTTCTTC. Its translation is CSVDSWGQGINEQFF.

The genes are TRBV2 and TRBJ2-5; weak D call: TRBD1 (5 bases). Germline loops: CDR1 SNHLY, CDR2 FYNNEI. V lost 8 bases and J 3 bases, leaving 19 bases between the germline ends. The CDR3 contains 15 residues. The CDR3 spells CASPGQGRTKETQYF. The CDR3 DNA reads TGTGCCAGCCCTGGGCAGGGCAGAACAAAAGAGACCCAGTACTTC. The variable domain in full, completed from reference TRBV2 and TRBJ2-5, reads EPEVTQTPSHQVTQMGQEVILRCVPISNHLYFYWYRQILGQKVEFLVSFYNNEISEKSEIFDDQFSVERPDGSNFTLKIRSTKLEDSAMYFCASPGQGRTKETQYFGPGTRLLVL.

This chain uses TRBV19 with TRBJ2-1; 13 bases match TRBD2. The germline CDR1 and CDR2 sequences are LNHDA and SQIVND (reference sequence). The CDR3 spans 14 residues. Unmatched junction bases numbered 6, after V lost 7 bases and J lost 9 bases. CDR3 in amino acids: CASTQLAGGGEQFF. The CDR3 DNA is TGTGCCAGTACGCAACTAGCGGGGGGGGGTGAGCAGTTCTTC.

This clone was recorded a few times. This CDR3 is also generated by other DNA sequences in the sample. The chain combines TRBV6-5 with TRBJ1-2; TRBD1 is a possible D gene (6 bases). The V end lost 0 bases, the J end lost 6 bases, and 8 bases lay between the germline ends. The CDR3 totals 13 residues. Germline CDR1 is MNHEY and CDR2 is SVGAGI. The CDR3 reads CASSYSGGDGYTF. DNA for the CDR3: TGTGCCAGCAGTTACTCAGGGGGAGATGGCTACACCTTC.

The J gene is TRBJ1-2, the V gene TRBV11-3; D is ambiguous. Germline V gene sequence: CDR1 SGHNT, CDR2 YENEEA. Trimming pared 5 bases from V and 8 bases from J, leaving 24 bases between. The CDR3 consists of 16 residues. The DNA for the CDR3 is TGTGCCAGCAGCCTCCGCTCCCTTCCCTATTCTTACGGCTACACCTTC. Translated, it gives CASSLRSLPYSYGYTF.

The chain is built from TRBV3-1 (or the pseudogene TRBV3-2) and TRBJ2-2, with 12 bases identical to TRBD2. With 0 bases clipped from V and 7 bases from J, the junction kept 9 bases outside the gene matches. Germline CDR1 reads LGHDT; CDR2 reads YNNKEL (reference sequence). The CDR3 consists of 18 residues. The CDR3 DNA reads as TGTGCCAGCAGCCAAGAGGGGCTAGCGGGGGGGTCGATCGGGGAGCTGTTTTTT. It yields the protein CASSQEGLAGGSIGELFF.

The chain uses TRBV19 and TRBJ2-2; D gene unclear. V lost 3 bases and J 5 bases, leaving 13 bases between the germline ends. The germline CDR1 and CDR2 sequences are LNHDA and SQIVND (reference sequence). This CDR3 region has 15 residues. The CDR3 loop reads CASSIEVARTGELFF. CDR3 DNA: TGTGCCAGTAGTATCGAGGTAGCTCGGACCGGGGAGCTGTTTTTT.

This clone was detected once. The CDR3 sequence: CASSSAPGDNEQYF. In DNA, the CDR3 is TGTGCCAGCAGCTCCGCCCCAGGGGACAACGAGCAGTACTTC. The chain combines TRBV11-2 with TRBJ2-7, with a weak D call TRBD1 (6 bases). Trimming took off 4 bases at V and 5 bases at J, with 15 bases between the two ends. CDR3 length: 14 residues. Germline CDR1 and CDR2: SGHAT and FQNNGV.

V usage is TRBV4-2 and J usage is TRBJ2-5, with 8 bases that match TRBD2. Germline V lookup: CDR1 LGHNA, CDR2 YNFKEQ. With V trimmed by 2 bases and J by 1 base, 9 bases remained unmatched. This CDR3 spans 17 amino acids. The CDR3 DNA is TGTGCCAGCAGCCAAAGACAGCGGGGGCCCCCCCAAGAGACCCAGTACTTC. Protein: CASSQRQRGPPQETQYF.

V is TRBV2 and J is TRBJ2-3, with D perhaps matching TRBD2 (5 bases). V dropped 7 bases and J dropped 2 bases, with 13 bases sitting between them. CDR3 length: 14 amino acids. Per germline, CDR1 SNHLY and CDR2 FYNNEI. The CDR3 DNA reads TGTGCCAGCAAGTTCGGGATGACCACAGATACGCAGTATTTT. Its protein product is CASKFGMTTDTQYF.

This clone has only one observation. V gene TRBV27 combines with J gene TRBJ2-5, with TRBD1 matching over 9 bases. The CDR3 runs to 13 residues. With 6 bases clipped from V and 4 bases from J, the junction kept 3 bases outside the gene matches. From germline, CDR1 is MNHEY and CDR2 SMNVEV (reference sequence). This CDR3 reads CASRGQGRETQYF. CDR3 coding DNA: TGTGCCAGCAGGGGACAGGGTAGAGAGACCCAGTACTTC.

DNA for the CDR3: TGTGCCAGCAGTGCGGACAGGGACAATCAGCCCCAGCATTTT. It encodes CASSADRDNQPQHF. This sequence joins TRBV2 and TRBJ1-5, with 8 bases lining up with TRBD1. Germline lookup yields CDR1 SNHLY and CDR2 FYNNEI. V lost 4 bases, J lost 3 bases, and 2 bases stayed unmatched. There are 14 residues in the CDR3. The complete variable domain, with remaining parts taken from reference TRBV2 and TRBJ1-5, reads EPEVTQTPSHQVTQMGQEVILRCVPISNHLYFYWYRQILGQKVEFLVSFYNNEISEKSEIFDDQFSVERPDGSNFTLKIRSTKLEDSAMYFCASSADRDNQPQHFGDGTRLSIL.

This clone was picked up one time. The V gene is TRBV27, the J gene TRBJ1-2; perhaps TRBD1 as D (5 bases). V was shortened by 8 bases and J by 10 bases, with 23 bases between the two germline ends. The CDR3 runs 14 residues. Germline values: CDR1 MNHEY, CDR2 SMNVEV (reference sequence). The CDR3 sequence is CASRPPGGMEDYTF. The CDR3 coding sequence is TGTGCCAGCCGCCCCCCCGGGGGAATGGAGGACTACACCTTC.

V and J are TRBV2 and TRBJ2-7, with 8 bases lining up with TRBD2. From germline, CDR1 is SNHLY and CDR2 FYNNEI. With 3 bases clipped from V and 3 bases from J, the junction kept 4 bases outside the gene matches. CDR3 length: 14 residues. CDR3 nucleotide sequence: TGTGCCAGCAGTGAGACGGGGGGGGACTACGAGCAGTACTTC. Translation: CASSETGGDYEQYF.

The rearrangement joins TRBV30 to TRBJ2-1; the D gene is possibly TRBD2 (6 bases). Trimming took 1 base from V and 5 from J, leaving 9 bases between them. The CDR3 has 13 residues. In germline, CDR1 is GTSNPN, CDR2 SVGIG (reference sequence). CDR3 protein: CAWSETRNNEQFF. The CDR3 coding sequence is TGTGCCTGGAGTGAGACTAGGAACAATGAGCAGTTCTTC.

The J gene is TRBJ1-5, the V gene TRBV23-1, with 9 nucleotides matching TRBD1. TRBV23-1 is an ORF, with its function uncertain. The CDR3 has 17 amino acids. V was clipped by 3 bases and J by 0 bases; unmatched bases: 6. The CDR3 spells CASSHRDREDSNQPQHF. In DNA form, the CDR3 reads TGCGCCAGCAGTCATAGGGACAGGGAGGATAGCAATCAGCCCCAGCATTTT.

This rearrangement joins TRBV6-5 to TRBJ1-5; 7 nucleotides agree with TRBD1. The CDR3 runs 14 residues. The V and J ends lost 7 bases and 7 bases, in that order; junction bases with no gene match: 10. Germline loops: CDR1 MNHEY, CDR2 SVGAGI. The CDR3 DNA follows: TGTGCCAGCACCGTTGACAGGGAACAGCAGCCCCAGCATTTT. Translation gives CASTVDREQQPQHF.

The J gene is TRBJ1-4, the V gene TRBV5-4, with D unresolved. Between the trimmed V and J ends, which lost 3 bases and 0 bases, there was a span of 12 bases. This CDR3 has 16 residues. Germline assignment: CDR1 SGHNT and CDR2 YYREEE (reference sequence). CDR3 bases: TGTGCCAGCAGCTCGGAGCCGTATGCAACTAATGAAAAACTGTTTTTT. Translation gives CASSSEPYATNEKLFF.

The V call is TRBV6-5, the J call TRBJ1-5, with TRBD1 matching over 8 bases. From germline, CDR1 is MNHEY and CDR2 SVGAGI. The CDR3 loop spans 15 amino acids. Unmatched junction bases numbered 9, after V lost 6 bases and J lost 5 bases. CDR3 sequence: CASSTDRGYDQPQHF. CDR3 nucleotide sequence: TGTGCCAGCAGCACCGACAGGGGCTATGATCAGCCCCAGCATTTT.

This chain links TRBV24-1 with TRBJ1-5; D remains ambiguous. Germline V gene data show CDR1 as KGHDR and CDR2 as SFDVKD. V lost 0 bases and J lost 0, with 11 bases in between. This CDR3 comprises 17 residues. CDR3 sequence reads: CATSDLRHTFSNQPQHF. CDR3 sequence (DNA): TGTGCCACCAGTGATTTGAGACACACCTTTAGCAATCAGCCCCAGCATTTT.

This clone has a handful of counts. The CDR3 sequence: CASMDRFGETQYF. Here the CDR3 DNA reads TGTGCCAGTATGGACAGGTTCGGGGAGACCCAGTACTTC. The gene calls are TRBV19 and TRBJ2-5, with TRBD1 matching over 7 bases. Per germline, CDR1 LNHDA and CDR2 SQIVND (reference sequence). This CDR3 has 13 residues. V was pared by 7 bases and J by 5 bases, with 7 bases of the junction left unmatched.

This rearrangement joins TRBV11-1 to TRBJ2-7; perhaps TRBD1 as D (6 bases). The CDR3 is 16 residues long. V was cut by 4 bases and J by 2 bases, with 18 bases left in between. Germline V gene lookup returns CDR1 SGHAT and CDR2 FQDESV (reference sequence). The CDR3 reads CASSSYRDPLPYEQYF. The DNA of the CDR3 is TGTGCCAGCAGCTCTTACAGGGACCCCTTGCCCTACGAGCAGTACTTC.